Listed below are T cell receptor beta chains from one sample, sequenced in a study of T cells expressing NK-cell markers. Reprocessing the 5' RACE reads, TCRdb reports a single entry for every CDR3 protein and omits DNA. The sample data list a few hundred thousand distinct CDR3 sequences. What was sequenced was blood T cells: a sorted CD56 or NKG2C T cell subset, CD4+ or CD8+ T cells, or bulk PBMC T cells (not recorded which). These receptors all come from a man between 18 and 69 years old in good health. CDR3s include the opening cysteine and the closing phenylalanine or tryptophan.

TRBV11-2	TRBJ1-3	CASSLDSSGGAGNTIYF
TRBV7-9	TRBJ2-7	CASSSGQGGQYF
TRBV4-1	TRBJ2-1	CASSHLTTGSSYNEQFF
TRBV15	TRBJ2-7	CATSTSLRGNGEQYF
TRBV24-1	TRBJ2-1	CATAQARLAGGIDEQFF
TRBV20-1	TRBJ2-1	CSASPDPGLAGVGANEQFF
TRBV30	TRBJ2-7	CAWGLYTSSYEQYF
TRBV19	TRBJ1-1	CASSTYTRATEAFF
TRBV12-3/TRBV12-4	TRBJ1-2	CASSYGRLRYGYTF
TRBV20-1	TRBJ1-4	CSARGPGEKLFF
TRBV14	TRBJ2-3	CASSQSTHNTDTQYF
TRBV4-2	TRBJ2-6	CASSRLVSSGSGANVLTF
TRBV11-2	TRBJ2-1	CASSPTAGGDYNEQFF
TRBV2	TRBJ2-1	CASSAGGAGIYNEQFF
TRBV7-3	TRBJ2-5	CASSLTGGIQETQYF
TRBV10-3	TRBJ2-4	CAISPLGQGSDIQYF
TRBV4-1	TRBJ2-1	CASSQADGGANEQFF
TRBV28	TRBJ2-2	CASSFAVTGELFF
TRBV7-9	TRBJ2-3	CASSLALARTDTQYF